This T cell receptor (beta chain) was captured by sequencing in a study of Ad26.COV2.S vaccination and SARS-CoV-2 variants. Treatment of the sample: 19 received Ad26.COV2.S at low or high dose, single or two shots; roughly five received placebo; per-sample allocation not given. Specimen acquisition occurred on day 63 following the initial vaccine or placebo injection. Its platform was an Ad26 vector, and its expressed antigen was Wuhan-strain SARS-CoV-2 spike. Study-level findings and limits: For non-spike TCRs, breadth in vaccine recipients resembled that in placebo recipients. Relative to placebo recipients, vaccine recipients exhibited elevated spike-specific TCR breadth.

Clones were sequenced by immunoSEQ multiplex PCR, and TCRdb holds only the in-frame ones, with some missing. This sample carries about 480,000 clones, approximately 88% of them seen once, and the ten largest clones take 9.5% to 15%. CDR1 and CDR2 (germline): SGHRS, YFSETQ. The trim removed 4 bases at V and 0 bases at J, leaving 6 bases unmatched. The CDR3 consists of 15 residues. Note on this clone: Its antigen is undetermined.

The origin of this receptor is a person between 18 and 65 years old who received the Ad26.COV2.S COVID-19 vaccine or a placebo. The specimen comprised peripheral blood, sampled in a trial of Ad26.COV2.S vaccine versus placebo. The chain combines TRBV5-1 with TRBJ2-7; 8 nucleotides match TRBD2. The CDR3 DNA reads as TGCGCCAGCAGCCCCCTAGCGGGTGGCTCCTACGAGCAGTACTTC. Protein: CASSPLAGGSYEQYF.